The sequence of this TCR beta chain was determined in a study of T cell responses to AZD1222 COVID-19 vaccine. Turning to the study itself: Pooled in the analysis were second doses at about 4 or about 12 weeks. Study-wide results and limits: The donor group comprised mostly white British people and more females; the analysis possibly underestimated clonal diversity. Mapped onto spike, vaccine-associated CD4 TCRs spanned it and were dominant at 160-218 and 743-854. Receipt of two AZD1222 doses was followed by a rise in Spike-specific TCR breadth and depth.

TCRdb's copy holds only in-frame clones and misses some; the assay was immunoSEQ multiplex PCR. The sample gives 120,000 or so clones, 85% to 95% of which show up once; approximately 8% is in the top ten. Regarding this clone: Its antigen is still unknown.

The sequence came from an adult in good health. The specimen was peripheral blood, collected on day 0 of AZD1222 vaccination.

In nucleotides, the CDR3 is TGTGCCAGCAGTGTAAGCCCCATGAACACTGAAGCTTTCTTT. Residues: CASSVSPMNTEAFF. The genes are TRBV2 and TRBJ1-1; no clear D. Trimming shortened V by 4 bases and J by 0 bases, and 9 bases separated the two germline ends. CDR1 SNHLY and CDR2 FYNNEI come from the germline V gene. The CDR3 has 14 residues.